This T cell receptor beta chain emerged from a study of OX40 agonist ivuxolimab in advanced cancers. Study-level background: Having had anti-PD-1, anti-PD-L1 or anti-CTLA-4 therapy before was allowed, and roughly 39% had some.

TCRdb's copy holds only in-frame clones and misses some; the assay was immunoSEQ multiplex PCR. The repertoire holds 95,000 to 120,000 clones, with roughly 90% as singletons. Germline trimming cut 8 bases from V and 6 bases from J; bases unmatched to any gene: 2. There are 11 residues in the CDR3. Germline V CDR1 and CDR2: SNHLY, FYNNEI. The receptor was derived from an adult with an advanced solid tumor such as melanoma, head and neck, liver or kidney cancer. The source was CD4+ or CD8+ T cells sorted from blood, collected in a trial of the OX40 agonist ivuxolimab. The rearrangement links TRBV2 to TRBJ1-1; TRBD1 matches at 8 bases. CDR3 sequence (DNA): TGTGCCAGCGGCAGGGGGCCTGAAGCTTTCTTT. This sequence encodes CASGRGPEAFF.